This T cell receptor (beta chain) emerged from a study of T cells in Graves' hyperthyroidism and ophthalmopathy. TCR beta CDR3 regions were amplified from RNA transcripts. TCR CDR3 regions were first amplified by RT-PCR with HTBI primers. TCRdb used MiXCR to reprocess the multiplex PCR reads, holding one entry per CDR3 protein. The sample includes hundreds of thousands of distinct CDR3 sequences, 14% to 15% seen only once; the top ten take around 14%. The CDR3 runs to 16 residues. The ends lost 2 bases at V and 7 bases at J; junction bases unmatched: 13. Per germline, CDR1 SNHLY and CDR2 FYNNEI. Ten or more counts support this clonotype.

The sequencing sample was made of blood. The chain has TRBV2 and TRBJ1-2; 7 bases are shared with TRBD1. This clonotype originated in a man between 18 and 29 years old with Graves' ophthalmopathy. The CDR3 protein is CASSERLRGGLGGYTF. For the CDR3, the DNA is TGTGCCAGCAGTGAAAGGTTGAGAGGGGGCCTTGGTGGCTACACCTTC.